This T cell receptor beta chain emerged from a study of CD8+CD57+ T cells in acquired aplastic anemia. The table lists this clonotype with a few counts. As yet, its antigen is unknown. V lost 4 bases and J lost 1; bases outside the gene matches: 6. Per the germline V gene, CDR1 is SQVTM and CDR2 is ANQGSEA. The CDR3 is made up of 14 amino acids. By flow cytometry, patients selected for sequencing had shown an expansion of CD8+CD57+ cells. The enrolled patients all had severe acquired aplastic anemia. The use of genomic DNA as template underpinned the TCR beta VDJ and CDR3 profiling. TCRdb re-derived calls from the reads in MiXCR, one entry per CDR3 protein. Of approximately 150,000 distinct CDR3 sequences listed, over 40% are singletons. Study outcomes and limitations: The same twenty-nine CD8+ CDR3 sequences occurred in patients and in controls.

The chain employs TRBV29-1 and TRBJ2-5; 7 bases agree with TRBD1. The sequencing sample was made of sorted CD4+, CD8+, or CD8+CD57+ T cells (not recorded which) from PBMCs. The sequence was obtained from a human donor with aplastic anemia. Here the CDR3 reads CSVGSGTVQETQYF. For the CDR3, the DNA is TGCAGCGTTGGGTCCGGGACAGTCCAAGAGACCCAGTACTTC.